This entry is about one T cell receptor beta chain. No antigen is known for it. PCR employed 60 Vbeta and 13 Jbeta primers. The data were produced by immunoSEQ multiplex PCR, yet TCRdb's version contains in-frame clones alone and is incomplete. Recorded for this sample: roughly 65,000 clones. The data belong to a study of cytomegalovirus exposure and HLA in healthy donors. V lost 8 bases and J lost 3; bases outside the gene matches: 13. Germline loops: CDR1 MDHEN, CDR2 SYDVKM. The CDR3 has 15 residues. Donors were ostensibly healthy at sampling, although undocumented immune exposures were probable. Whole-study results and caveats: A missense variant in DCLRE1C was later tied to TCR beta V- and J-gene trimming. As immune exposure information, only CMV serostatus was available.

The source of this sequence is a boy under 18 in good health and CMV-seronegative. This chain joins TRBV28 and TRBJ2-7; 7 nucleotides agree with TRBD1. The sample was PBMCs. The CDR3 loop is CASVPSGQLNYEQYF. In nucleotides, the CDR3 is TGTGCCAGCGTCCCTTCGGGACAGCTAAACTACGAGCAGTACTTC. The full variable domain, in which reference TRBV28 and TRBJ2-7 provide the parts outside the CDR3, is DVKVTQSSRYLVKRTGEKVFLECVQDMDHENMFWYRQDPGLGLRLIYFSYDVKMKEKGDIPEGYSVSREKKERFSLILESASTNQTSMYLCASVPSGQLNYEQYFGPGTRLTVT.